This TCR beta chain was sequenced in a study of cytomegalovirus exposure and HLA in healthy donors. The study, taken as a whole, reports: V- and J-gene trimming in TCR beta was tied to a missense DCLRE1C variant by an analysis performed later.

The CDR3 extends over 16 amino acids. Germline CDR1 reads LNHNV; CDR2 reads YYDKDF (reference sequence). The ends lost 3 bases at V and 7 bases at J; junction bases unmatched: 10. Primers for the PCR totalled 60 Vbeta and 13 Jbeta. The assay was immunoSEQ multiplex PCR, and TCRdb's table has in-frame clones only and misses some. The sample lists about 180,000 clones, roughly three quarters occurring once. For this clone: Its antigen is as yet unknown.

This receptor was taken from a woman in her fifties or sixties in good health and CMV-seropositive. Sample: PBMCs. The V call is TRBV15, the J call TRBJ2-3; 10 bases map to TRBD1. The chain's CDR3 is CATSRDLDRGQNTQYF. CDR3 coding DNA: TGTGCCACCAGCAGGGATCTAGACAGGGGGCAAAATACGCAGTATTTT.